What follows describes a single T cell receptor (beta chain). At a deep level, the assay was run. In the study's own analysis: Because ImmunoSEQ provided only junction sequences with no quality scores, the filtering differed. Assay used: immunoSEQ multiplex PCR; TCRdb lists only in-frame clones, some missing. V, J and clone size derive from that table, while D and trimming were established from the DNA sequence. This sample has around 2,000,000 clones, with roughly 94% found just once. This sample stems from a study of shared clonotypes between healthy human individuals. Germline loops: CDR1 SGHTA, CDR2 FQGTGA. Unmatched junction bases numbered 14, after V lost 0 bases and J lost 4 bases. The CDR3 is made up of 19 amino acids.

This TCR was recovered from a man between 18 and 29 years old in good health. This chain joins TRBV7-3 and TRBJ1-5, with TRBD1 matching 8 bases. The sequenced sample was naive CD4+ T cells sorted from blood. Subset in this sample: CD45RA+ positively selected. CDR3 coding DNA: TGTGCCAGCAGCTTAACGAGGGGGCCCCGGGACAGGTTAAATCAGCCCCAGCATTTT. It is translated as CASSLTRGPRDRLNQPQHF.